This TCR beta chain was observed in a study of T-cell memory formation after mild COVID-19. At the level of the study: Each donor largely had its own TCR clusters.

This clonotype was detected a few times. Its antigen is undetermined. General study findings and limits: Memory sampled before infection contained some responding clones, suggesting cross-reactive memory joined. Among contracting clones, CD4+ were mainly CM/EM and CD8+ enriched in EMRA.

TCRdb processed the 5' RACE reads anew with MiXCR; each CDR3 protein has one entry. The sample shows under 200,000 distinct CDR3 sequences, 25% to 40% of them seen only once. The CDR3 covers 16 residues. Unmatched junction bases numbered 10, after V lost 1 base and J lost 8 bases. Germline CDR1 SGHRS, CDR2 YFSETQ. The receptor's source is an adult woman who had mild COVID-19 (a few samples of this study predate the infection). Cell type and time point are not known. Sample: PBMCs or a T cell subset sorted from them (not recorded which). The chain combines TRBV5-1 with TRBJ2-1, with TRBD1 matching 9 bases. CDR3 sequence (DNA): TGCGCCAGCAGCTTGACAGGGGGCGCCCCCTCGGATGAGCAGTTCTTC. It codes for CASSLTGGAPSDEQFF.